Below are 11 T cell receptor beta chains sequenced from a single sample in a study of blood T cell repertoires in COVID-19. Using immunoSEQ multiplex PCR, the repertoire was profiled, and TCRdb retains in-frame clones only, with some absent. The top ten clones hold 4% of a sample with hundreds of thousands of clones, roughly 90% of them seen once. Sequenced: peripheral blood. The receptor set was obtained from a woman aged 50 to 60 with active or convalescent COVID-19.

The chain carries TRBV5-1 and TRBJ2-3; 14 bases align to TRBD2. The length of the CDR3 is 18 residues. The germline CDR1 and CDR2 sequences are SGHRS and YFSETQ. The V segment lost 3 bases and the J segment 1 base; nucleotides outside the gene matches: 7. DNA for the CDR3: TGCGCCAGCAGCTCCGAGGGACTAGCGGGAGTGGGCACAGATACGCAGTATTTT. Its translation is CASSSEGLAGVGTDTQYF.

The chain is built from TRBV7-2 and TRBJ2-7, with D perhaps matching TRBD2 (5 bases). V gave up 1 base and J gave up 6 bases, with 7 bases separating them. CDR3 length equals 12 residues. CDR1 SGHTA and CDR2 FQGNSA come from the germline V gene. The CDR3 DNA follows: TGTGCCAGCAGCTTAGATAGCGCCGAGCAGTACTTC. The encoded protein is CASSLDSAEQYF.

The V gene is TRBV19, the J gene TRBJ2-2; 10 nucleotides align to TRBD1. The CDR3 is made up of 16 amino acids. Germline V gene lookup returns CDR1 LNHDA and CDR2 SQIVND (reference sequence). The J segment lost 4 bases and the V segment lost 6 bases, leaving 8 bases of the junction unmatched. CDR3 sequence (DNA): TGTGCCAGTAGGGCCCGGGACAGGGGTCGCACCGGGGAGCTGTTTTTT. Its translation is CASRARDRGRTGELFF.

This chain uses TRBV29-1 with TRBJ1-1; D might be TRBD1 (5 bases). The germline V and J ends were trimmed by 6 bases and 0 bases, with 17 bases remaining between them. The germline CDR1 and CDR2 sequences are SQVTM and ANQGSEA. The CDR3 is 15 residues long. The CDR3 here is CSVPAGKVLNTEAFF. The CDR3 DNA is TGCAGCGTCCCAGCAGGGAAGGTTTTGAACACTGAAGCTTTCTTT. Variable domain in full (rest from reference TRBV29-1 and TRBJ1-1): SAVISQKPSRDICQRGTSLTIQCQVDSQVTMMFWYRQQPGQSLTLIATANQGSEATYESGFVIDKFPISRPNLTFSTLTVSNMSPEDSSIYLCSVPAGKVLNTEAFFGQGTRLTVV.

V usage is TRBV14 and J usage is TRBJ2-7; D possibly corresponds to TRBD1 (5 bases). Germline V gene lookup returns CDR1 SGHDN and CDR2 FVKESK. Trimming removed 3 bases from V and 5 bases from J, with 23 bases in between. The CDR3 is 17 amino acids. Written as DNA, the CDR3 is TGTGCCAGCAGCCATAGGGGCAATAGATTCGAGAGGCACGAGCAGTACTTC. Its protein product is CASSHRGNRFERHEQYF.

The CDR3 sequence: CASSLVLAGGPVRTDTQYF. The DNA of the CDR3 is TGTGCCTCCTCCCTGGTACTAGCGGGAGGGCCGGTGCGTACAGATACGCAGTATTTT. This chain connects TRBV30 to TRBJ2-3, with 13 bases fitting TRBD2. Per the germline V gene, CDR1 is GTSNPN and CDR2 is SVGIG (reference sequence). The CDR3 extends over 19 amino acids. After removal of 7 bases from V and 3 bases from J, the junction contained 19 bases not matched to a gene.

This clone was seen just once. This chain links TRBV21-1 with TRBJ2-5; no DNA check was done on the table's D call, TRBD2. TRBV21-1 is an annotated pseudogene. The CDR3 totals 13 residues. CDR3 DNA sequence: TGTGCCAGCAGCAGGGACTTACAAGAGACCCAGTACTTC. This gives the protein CASSRDLQETQYF.

This rearrangement joins TRBV6-6 to TRBJ2-1, with 7 bases that match TRBD1. J was trimmed by 5 bases and V by 2 bases; bases with no gene match: 9. This CDR3 has 16 amino acids. CDR1 is MNHNY and CDR2 is SVGAGI in the germline V gene (reference sequence). The CDR3 spells CASSYPPTGQNNEQFF. Written as DNA, the CDR3 is TGTGCCAGCAGTTACCCCCCAACGGGACAGAACAATGAGCAGTTCTTC.

V is TRBV7-8 and J is TRBJ2-7; D uncertain. Trimming stripped 2 bases from V and 4 bases from J, with 15 bases between. Per germline, CDR1 SGHVS and CDR2 FQNEAQ. The CDR3 consists of 15 residues. The CDR3 loop is CASSLQQTLRYEQYF. The CDR3 DNA follows: TGTGCCAGCAGCTTACAGCAGACTTTGAGATACGAGCAGTACTTC.

This sequence joins TRBV7-2 and TRBJ2-1, with TRBD2 identical over 8 bases. The V gene's germline CDR1 is SGHTA and CDR2 FQGNSA. The junction had 2 bases not matched to a gene; V was cut back by 7 bases and J by 0 bases. CDR3 size: 14 residues. The CDR3 is CASTGGSSYNEQFF. CDR3 coding DNA: TGTGCCAGCACGGGAGGGAGCTCCTACAATGAGCAGTTCTTC.

This clone has only one observation. The CDR3 spells CAWVHETGVSGNTIYF. The DNA for the CDR3 is TGTGCCTGGGTCCACGAGACAGGGGTCTCGGGAAACACCATATATTTT. The V and J genes are TRBV30 and TRBJ1-3, with 8 positions matching TRBD1. V lost 5 bases and J lost 4; bases outside the gene matches: 13. Germline-derived CDR1 and CDR2 are GTSNPN and SVGIG (reference sequence). This CDR3 region has 16 residues.